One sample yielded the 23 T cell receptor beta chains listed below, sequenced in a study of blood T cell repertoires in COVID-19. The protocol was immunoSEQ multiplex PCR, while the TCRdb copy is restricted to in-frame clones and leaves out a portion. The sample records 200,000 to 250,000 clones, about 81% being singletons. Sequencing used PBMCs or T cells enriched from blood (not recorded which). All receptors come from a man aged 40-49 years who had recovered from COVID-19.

The CDR3 DNA reads as TGCGCCAGCAGCCAGGGTAGGACAGATACGCAGTATTTT. This encodes CASSQGRTDTQYF. This sequence joins TRBV5-1 and TRBJ2-3, with D maybe TRBD1 (5 bases). The ends were cut back, 4 bases at V and 3 bases at J, with 9 bases in the middle. Germline V gives CDR1 SGHRS, CDR2 YFSETQ. The CDR3 is made up of 13 amino acids.

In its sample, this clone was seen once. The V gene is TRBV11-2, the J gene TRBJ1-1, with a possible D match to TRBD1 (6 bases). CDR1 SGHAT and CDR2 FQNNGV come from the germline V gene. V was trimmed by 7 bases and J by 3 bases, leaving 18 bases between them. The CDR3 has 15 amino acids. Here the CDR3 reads CASTLFFSGDTEAFF. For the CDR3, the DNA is TGTGCCAGCACCCTATTTTTTTCAGGGGACACTGAAGCTTTCTTT.

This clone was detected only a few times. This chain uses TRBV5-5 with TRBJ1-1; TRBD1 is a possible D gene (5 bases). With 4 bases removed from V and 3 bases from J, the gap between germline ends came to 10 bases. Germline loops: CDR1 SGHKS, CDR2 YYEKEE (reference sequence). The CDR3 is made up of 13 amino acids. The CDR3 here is CASSPLRDTEAFF. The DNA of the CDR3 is TGTGCCAGCAGCCCCCTCAGGGACACTGAAGCTTTCTTT.

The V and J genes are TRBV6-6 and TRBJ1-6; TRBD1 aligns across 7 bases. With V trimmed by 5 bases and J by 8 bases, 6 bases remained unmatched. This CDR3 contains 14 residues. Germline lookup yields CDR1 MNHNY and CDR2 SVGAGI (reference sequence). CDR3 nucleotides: TGTGCCAGCAGTCCGCCTACAGGGGATTCACCCCTCCACTTT. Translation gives CASSPPTGDSPLHF.

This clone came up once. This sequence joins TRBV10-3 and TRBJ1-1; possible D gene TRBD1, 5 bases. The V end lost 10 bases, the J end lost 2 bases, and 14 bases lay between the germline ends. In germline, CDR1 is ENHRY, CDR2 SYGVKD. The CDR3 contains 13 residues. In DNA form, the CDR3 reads TGTGCCACTAGACAGACACCTAACACTGAAGCTTTCTTT. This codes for CATRQTPNTEAFF.

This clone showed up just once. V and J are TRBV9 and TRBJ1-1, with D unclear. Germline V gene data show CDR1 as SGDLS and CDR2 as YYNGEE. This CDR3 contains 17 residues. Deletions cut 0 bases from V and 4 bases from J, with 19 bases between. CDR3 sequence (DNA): TGTGCCAGCAGCGTAGGGGTTTCGGGCCTAGGGAGCACTGAAGCTTTCTTT. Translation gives CASSVGVSGLGSTEAFF.

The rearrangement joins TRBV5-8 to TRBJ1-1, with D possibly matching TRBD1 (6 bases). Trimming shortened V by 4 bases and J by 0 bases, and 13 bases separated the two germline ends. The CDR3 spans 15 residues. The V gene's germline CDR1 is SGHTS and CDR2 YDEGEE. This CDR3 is CASSAQGGLNTEAFF. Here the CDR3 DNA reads TGTGCCAGCAGCGCTCAAGGGGGTTTGAACACTGAAGCTTTCTTT.

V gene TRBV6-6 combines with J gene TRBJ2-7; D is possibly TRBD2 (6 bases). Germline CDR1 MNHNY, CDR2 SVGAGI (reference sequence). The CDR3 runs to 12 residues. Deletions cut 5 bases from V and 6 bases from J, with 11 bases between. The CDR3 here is CASSQGTAEQYF. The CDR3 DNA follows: TGTGCCAGCAGTCAAGGGACTGCCGAGCAGTACTTC.

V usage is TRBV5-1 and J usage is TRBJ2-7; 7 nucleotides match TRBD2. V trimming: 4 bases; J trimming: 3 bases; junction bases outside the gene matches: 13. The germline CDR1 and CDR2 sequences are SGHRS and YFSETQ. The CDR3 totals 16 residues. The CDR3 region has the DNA TGCGCCAGCAGCCCTAGTGCCGGGACTACTAACTACGAGCAGTACTTC. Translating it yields CASSPSAGTTNYEQYF. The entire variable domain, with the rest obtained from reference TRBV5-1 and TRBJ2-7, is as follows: KAGVTQTPRYLIKTRGQQVTLSCSPISGHRSVSWYQQTPGQGLQFLFEYFSETQRNKGNFPGRFSGRQFSNSRSEMNVSTLELGDSALYLCASSPSAGTTNYEQYFGPGTRLTVT.

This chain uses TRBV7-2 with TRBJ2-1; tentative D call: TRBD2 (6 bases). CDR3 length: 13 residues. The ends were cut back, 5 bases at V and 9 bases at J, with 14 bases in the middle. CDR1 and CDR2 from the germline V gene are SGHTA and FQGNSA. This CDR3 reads CASSGGVGSEQFF. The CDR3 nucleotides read TGTGCCAGCAGCGGCGGGGTTGGTAGTGAGCAGTTCTTC.

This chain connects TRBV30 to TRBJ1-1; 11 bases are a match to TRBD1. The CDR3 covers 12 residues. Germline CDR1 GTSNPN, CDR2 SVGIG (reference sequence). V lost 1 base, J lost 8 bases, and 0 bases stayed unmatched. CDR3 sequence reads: CAWSGDRGEAFF. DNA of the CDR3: TGTGCCTGGAGTGGGGACAGGGGGGAAGCTTTCTTT.

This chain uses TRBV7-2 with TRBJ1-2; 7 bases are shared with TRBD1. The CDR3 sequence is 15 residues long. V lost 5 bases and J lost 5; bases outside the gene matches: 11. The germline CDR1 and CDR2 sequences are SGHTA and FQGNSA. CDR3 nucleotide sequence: TGTGCCAGCAGCACAGGCCCCGGGACAGCGTATGGCTACACCTTC. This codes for CASSTGPGTAYGYTF.

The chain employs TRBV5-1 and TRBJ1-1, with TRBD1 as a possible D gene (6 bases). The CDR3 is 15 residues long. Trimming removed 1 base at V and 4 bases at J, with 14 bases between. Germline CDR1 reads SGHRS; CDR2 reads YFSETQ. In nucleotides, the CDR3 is TGCGCCAGCAGCTTGAGGCAGGGGCAGGGCACTGAAGCTTTCTTT. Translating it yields CASSLRQGQGTEAFF.

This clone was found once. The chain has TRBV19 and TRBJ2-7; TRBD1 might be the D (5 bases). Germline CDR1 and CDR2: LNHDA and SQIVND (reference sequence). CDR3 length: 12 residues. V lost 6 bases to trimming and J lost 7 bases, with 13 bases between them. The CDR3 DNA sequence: TGTGCCAGTAGCTCTACAGGAAGGGAGCAGTACTTC. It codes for CASSSTGREQYF.

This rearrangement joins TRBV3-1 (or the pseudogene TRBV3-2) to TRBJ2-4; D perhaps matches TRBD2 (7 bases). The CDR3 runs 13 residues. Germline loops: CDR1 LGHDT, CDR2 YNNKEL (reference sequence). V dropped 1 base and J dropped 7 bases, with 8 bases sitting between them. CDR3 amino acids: CASSQGGGNIQYF. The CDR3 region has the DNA TGTGCCAGCAGCCAAGGGGGGGGCAACATTCAGTACTTC.

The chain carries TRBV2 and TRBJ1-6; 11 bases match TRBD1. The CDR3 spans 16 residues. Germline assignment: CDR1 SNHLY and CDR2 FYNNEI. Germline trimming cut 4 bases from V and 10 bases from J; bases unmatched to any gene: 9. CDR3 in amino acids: CASSGEDRGHGSPLHF. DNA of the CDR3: TGTGCCAGCAGTGGGGAGGACAGGGGGCATGGATCACCCCTCCACTTT.

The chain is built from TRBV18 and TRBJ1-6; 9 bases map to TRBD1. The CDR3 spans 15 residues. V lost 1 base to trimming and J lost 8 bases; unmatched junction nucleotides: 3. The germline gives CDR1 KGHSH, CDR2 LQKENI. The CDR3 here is CASSPRTGAYSPLHF. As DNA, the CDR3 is TGTGCCAGCTCACCACGGACAGGGGCTTATTCACCCCTCCACTTT.

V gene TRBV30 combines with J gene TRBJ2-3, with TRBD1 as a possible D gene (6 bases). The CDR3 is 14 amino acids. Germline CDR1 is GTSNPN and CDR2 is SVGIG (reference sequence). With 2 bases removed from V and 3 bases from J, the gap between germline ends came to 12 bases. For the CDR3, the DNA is TGTGCCTGGAGTAAGGGGGTTAGTACAGATACGCAGTATTTT. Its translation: CAWSKGVSTDTQYF.

The CDR3 coding sequence is TGTGCCAGCGCGGCGGGCACTCTGGAGACCCAGTACTTC. The encoded protein is CASAAGTLETQYF. The J gene is TRBJ2-5, the V gene TRBV5-4; maybe TRBD2 (5 bases). The germline CDR1 and CDR2 sequences are SGHNT and YYREEE (reference sequence). V shed 7 bases and J shed 5 bases, with 15 bases lying between them. CDR3 length equals 13 residues. The full variable domain, with the rest looked up from reference TRBV5-4 and TRBJ2-5, is ETGVTQSPTHLIKTRGQQVTLRCSSQSGHNTVSWYQQALGQGPQFIFQYYREEENGRGNFPPRFSGLQFPNYSSELNVNALELDDSALYLCASAAGTLETQYFGPGTRLLVL.

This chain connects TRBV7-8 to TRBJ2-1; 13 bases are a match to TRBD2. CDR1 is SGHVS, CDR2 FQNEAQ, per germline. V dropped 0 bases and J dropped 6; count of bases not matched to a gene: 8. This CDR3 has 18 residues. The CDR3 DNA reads TGTGCCAGCAGCTTAGCCAGGACTAGCGGGAGTTTTGGCAATGAGCAGTTCTTC. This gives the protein CASSLARTSGSFGNEQFF.

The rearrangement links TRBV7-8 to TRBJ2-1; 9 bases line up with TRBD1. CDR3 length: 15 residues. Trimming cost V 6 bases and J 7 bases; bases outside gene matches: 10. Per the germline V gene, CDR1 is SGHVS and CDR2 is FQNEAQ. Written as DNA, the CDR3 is TGTGCCAGCAGTCCTAACAGGGGGCGATTGAATGAGCAGTTCTTC. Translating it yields CASSPNRGRLNEQFF. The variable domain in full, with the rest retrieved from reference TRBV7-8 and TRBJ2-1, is GAGVSQSPRYKVAKRGQDVALRCDPISGHVSLFWYQQALGQGPEFLTYFQNEAQLDKSGLPSDRFFAERPEGSVSTLKIQRTQQEDSAVYLCASSPNRGRLNEQFFGPGTRLTVL.

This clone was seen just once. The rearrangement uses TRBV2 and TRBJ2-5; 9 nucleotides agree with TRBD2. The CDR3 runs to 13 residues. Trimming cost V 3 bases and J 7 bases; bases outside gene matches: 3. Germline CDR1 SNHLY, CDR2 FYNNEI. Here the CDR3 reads CASSDPAGGTQYF. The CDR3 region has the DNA TGTGCCAGCAGTGACCCAGCGGGGGGGACCCAGTACTTC.

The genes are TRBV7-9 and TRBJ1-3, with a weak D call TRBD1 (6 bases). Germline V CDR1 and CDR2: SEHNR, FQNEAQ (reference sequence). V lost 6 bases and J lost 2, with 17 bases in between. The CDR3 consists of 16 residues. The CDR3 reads CASRGVKQGPGNTIYF. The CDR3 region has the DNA TGTGCCAGCAGAGGAGTAAAACAGGGTCCTGGAAACACCATATATTTT. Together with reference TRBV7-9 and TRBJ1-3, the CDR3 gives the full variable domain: DTGVSQNPRHKITKRGQNVTFRCDPISEHNRLYWYRQTLGQGPEFLTYFQNEAQLEKSRLLSDRFSAERPKGSFSTLEIQRTEQGDSAMYLCASRGVKQGPGNTIYFGEGSWLTVV.